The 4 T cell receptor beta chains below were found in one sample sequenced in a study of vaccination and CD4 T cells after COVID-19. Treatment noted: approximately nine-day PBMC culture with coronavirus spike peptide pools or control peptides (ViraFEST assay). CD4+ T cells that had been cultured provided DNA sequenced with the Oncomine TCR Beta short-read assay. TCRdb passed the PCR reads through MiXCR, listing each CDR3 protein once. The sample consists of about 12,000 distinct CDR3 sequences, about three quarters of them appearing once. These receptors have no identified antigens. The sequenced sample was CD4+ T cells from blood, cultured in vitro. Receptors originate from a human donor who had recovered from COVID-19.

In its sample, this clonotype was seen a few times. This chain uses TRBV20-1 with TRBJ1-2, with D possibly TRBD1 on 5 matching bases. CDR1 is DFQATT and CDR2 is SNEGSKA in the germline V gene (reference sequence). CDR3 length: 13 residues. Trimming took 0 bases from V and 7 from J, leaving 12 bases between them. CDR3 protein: CSARDWRGSGYTF. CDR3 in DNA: TGCAGTGCTAGAGATTGGAGGGGAAGTGGCTACACCTTC.

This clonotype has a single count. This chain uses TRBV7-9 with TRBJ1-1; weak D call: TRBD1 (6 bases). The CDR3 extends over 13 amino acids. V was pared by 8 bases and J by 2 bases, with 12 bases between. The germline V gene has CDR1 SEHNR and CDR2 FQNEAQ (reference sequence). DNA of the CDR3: TGTGCCAGCGGACAGACCCAAAACACTGAAGCTTTCTTT. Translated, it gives CASGQTQNTEAFF.

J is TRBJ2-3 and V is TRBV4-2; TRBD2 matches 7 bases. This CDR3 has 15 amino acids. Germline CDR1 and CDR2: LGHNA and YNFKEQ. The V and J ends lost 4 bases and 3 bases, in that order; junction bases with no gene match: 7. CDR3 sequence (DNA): TGTGCCAGCAGCCCCGGTAGCGGGTGGACAGATACGCAGTATTTT. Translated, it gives CASSPGSGWTDTQYF.

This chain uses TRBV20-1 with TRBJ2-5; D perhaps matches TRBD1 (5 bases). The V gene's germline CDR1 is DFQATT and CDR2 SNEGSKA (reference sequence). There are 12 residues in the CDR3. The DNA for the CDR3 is TGCAGCCGATCAGGACAACAAGAGACCCAGTACTTC. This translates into CSRSGQQETQYF.